This is a list of T cell receptor beta chains from one sample in a study of shared clonotypes between healthy human individuals. TCRdb's copy holds only in-frame clones and misses some; the assay was immunoSEQ multiplex PCR. The sample includes hundreds of thousands of clones, around 78% seen only once; the top ten take over 10%. The sample was PBMCs. These receptors were obtained from a woman aged 35 to 49 in good health. Some clones in this sample may be carry-over from other donors' samples. Each CDR3 is given with its conserved first and last residue. The D gene is left open where the match is weak. Size values are once, few and many counts, or a class for expanded clones, and some rows have none.

clone size: NA
V gene: TRBV5-1
D gene: TRBD2
J gene: TRBJ2-3
CDR3 protein: CASSEGGKTDTQYF
CDR3 DNA: TGCGCCAGCAGCGAGGGAGGGAAGACAGATACGCAGTATTTT

clone size: NA
V gene: TRBV2
D gene: NA
J gene: TRBJ1-2
CDR3 protein: CANSQNYGYTF
CDR3 DNA: TGTGCCAACTCACAAAACTATGGCTACACCTTC

clone size: NA
V gene: TRBV15
D gene: NA
J gene: TRBJ2-1
CDR3 protein: CATSRDFNGQFF
CDR3 DNA: TGTGCCACCAGCAGAGATTTCAATGGACAGTTCTTC

clone size: NA
V gene: TRBV2
D gene: NA
J gene: TRBJ2-1
CDR3 protein: CAGDDTYNEQFF
CDR3 DNA: TGTGCCGGAGACGACACCTACAATGAGCAGTTCTTC

clone size: NA
V gene: TRBV2
D gene: NA
J gene: TRBJ1-1
CDR3 protein: CASSVGVNTEAFF
CDR3 DNA: TGTGCCAGCAGTGTGGGGGTGAACACTGAAGCTTTCTTT

clone size: NA
V gene: TRBV29-1
D gene: NA
J gene: TRBJ2-7
CDR3 protein: CSVGVGGPYEQYF
CDR3 DNA: TGCAGCGTGGGGGTGGGGGGCCCCTACGAGCAGTACTTC

clone size: NA
V gene: TRBV9
D gene: TRBD2
J gene: TRBJ2-7
CDR3 protein: CASSVDVGGPQEQYF
CDR3 DNA: TGTGCCAGCAGCGTAGACGTGGGAGGGCCTCAGGAGCAGTACTTC

clone size: NA
V gene: TRBV19
D gene: TRBD1
J gene: TRBJ1-1
CDR3 protein: CASSPGGLVTEAFF
CDR3 DNA: TGTGCCAGTAGTCCAGGGGGCCTCGTCACTGAAGCTTTCTTT

clone size: NA
V gene: TRBV9
D gene: TRBD2
J gene: TRBJ2-3
CDR3 protein: CASSVGSGSTDTQYF
CDR3 DNA: TGTGCCAGCAGCGTAGGTAGCGGGAGCACAGATACGCAGTATTTT

clone size: few
V gene: TRBV10-3
D gene: TRBD1
J gene: TRBJ2-7
CDR3 protein: CAISESGTGGYSEQYF
CDR3 DNA: TGTGCCATCAGTGAGTCGGGGACAGGGGGTTATTCCGAGCAGTACTTC

clone size: NA
V gene: TRBV5-6
D gene: NA
J gene: TRBJ2-5
CDR3 protein: CASSLVSMETQYF
CDR3 DNA: TGTGCCAGCAGCTTGGTCTCTATGGAGACCCAGTACTTC

clone size: NA
V gene: TRBV23-1
D gene: NA
J gene: TRBJ1-4
CDR3 protein: CASQSEGRHNEKLFF
CDR3 DNA: TGCGCCAGCCAGTCAGAAGGCAGACATAATGAAAAACTGTTTTTT

clone size: NA
V gene: TRBV30
D gene: NA
J gene: TRBJ2-2
CDR3 protein: CAWSQITGELFF
CDR3 DNA: TGTGCCTGGAGCCAAATCACCGGGGAGCTGTTTTTT

clone size: NA
V gene: TRBV15
D gene: NA
J gene: TRBJ1-5
CDR3 protein: CATSRDVGAGGNQPQHF
CDR3 DNA: TGTGCCACCAGCAGAGATGTGGGGGCGGGCGGCAATCAGCCCCAGCATTTT

clone size: NA
V gene: TRBV12-5
D gene: NA
J gene: TRBJ2-5
CDR3 protein: CASDQETQYF
CDR3 DNA: TGTGCTAGTGACCAAGAGACCCAGTACTTC

clone size: NA
V gene: TRBV27
D gene: TRBD1
J gene: TRBJ2-3
CDR3 protein: CASSPLTGGWTDTQYF
CDR3 DNA: TGTGCCAGCAGTCCCCTGACAGGGGGCTGGACAGATACGCAGTATTTT

clone size: NA
V gene: TRBV5-6
D gene: NA
J gene: TRBJ1-5
CDR3 protein: CASSTAGSGQPQHF
CDR3 DNA: TGTGCCAGCAGCACGGCGGGTTCGGGTCAGCCCCAGCATTTT

clone size: NA
V gene: TRBV30
D gene: TRBD1
J gene: TRBJ2-7
CDR3 protein: CAWSGGQGGHF
CDR3 DNA: TGTGCCTGGAGTGGAGGACAGGGAGGTCACTTC

clone size: NA
V gene: TRBV5-4
D gene: NA
J gene: TRBJ2-6
CDR3 protein: CASSYPEANVLTF
CDR3 DNA: TGTGCCAGCAGCTACCCTGAGGCCAACGTCCTGACTTTC

clone size: NA
V gene: TRBV28
D gene: TRBD1
J gene: TRBJ2-5
CDR3 protein: CASSSHFLDRYQETQYF
CDR3 DNA: TGTGCCAGCAGCAGTCATTTTTTGGACAGGTACCAAGAGACCCAGTACTTC

clone size: NA
V gene: TRBV30
D gene: NA
J gene: TRBJ2-7
CDR3 protein: CAWSRHYEQYF
CDR3 DNA: TGTGCCTGGAGTAGACACTACGAGCAGTACTTC

clone size: NA
V gene: TRBV9
D gene: NA
J gene: TRBJ1-1
CDR3 protein: CASSVVSENTEAFF
CDR3 DNA: TGTGCCAGCAGCGTAGTATCAGAAAACACTGAAGCTTTCTTT

clone size: NA
V gene: TRBV29-1
D gene: TRBD2
J gene: TRBJ2-2
CDR3 protein: CSGQTSGRDSTGELFF
CDR3 DNA: TGCAGCGGCCAGACTAGCGGGAGGGACAGCACCGGGGAGCTGTTTTTT

clone size: NA
V gene: TRBV6-4
D gene: TRBD2
J gene: TRBJ2-1
CDR3 protein: CASSRLAGGRSYNEQFF
CDR3 DNA: TGTGCCAGCAGTAGACTAGCGGGAGGTCGTTCCTACAATGAGCAGTTCTTC